Included here is one TCR beta chain sequence, with context. The antigen remains undetermined. This sample stems from a study of beta chain features in type 1 diabetes. Study details: Healthy donors and patients had similar age, gender and cell yields. Cells sorted and examined across all samples totaled 90 million to 120 million.

Trimming cost V 0 bases and J 7 bases, with 8 bases left between them. The CDR3 sequence is 14 residues long. Germline V lookup: CDR1 SGHRS, CDR2 YFSETQ. The whole isolated RNA underwent reverse transcription, so sequencing captured expressed TCRB transcripts. The data were produced by immunoSEQ multiplex PCR, yet TCRdb's version contains in-frame clones alone and is incomplete. The sample includes some 150,000 clones, 8.5% to 14% of them seen just once. Study conclusions and caveats: The question left open here concerned HLA type influencing TCRB rearrangement. TCRB CDR3 length was moderately but significantly reduced in all four CD4+ subsets of Type 1 diabetes patients.

The V gene is TRBV5-1, the J gene TRBJ1-6, with a weak D call TRBD1 (6 bases). The TCR originated in a man between 18 and 35 years old in good health. The sample was central memory CD4+ T cells from blood. CDR3 protein: CASSLEGGNSPLHF. The CDR3 DNA sequence: TGCGCCAGCAGCTTGGAGGGGGGCAATTCACCCCTCCACTTT.